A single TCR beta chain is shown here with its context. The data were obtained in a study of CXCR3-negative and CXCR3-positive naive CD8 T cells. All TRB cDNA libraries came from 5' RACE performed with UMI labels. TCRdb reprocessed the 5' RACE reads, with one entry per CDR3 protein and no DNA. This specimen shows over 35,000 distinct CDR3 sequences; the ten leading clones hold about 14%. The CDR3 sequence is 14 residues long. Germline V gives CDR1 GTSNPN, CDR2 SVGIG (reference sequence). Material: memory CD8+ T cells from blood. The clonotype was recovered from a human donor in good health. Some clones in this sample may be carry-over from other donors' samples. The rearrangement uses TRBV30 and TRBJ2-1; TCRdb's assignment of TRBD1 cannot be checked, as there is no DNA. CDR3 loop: CAHRGLQSYNEQFF.